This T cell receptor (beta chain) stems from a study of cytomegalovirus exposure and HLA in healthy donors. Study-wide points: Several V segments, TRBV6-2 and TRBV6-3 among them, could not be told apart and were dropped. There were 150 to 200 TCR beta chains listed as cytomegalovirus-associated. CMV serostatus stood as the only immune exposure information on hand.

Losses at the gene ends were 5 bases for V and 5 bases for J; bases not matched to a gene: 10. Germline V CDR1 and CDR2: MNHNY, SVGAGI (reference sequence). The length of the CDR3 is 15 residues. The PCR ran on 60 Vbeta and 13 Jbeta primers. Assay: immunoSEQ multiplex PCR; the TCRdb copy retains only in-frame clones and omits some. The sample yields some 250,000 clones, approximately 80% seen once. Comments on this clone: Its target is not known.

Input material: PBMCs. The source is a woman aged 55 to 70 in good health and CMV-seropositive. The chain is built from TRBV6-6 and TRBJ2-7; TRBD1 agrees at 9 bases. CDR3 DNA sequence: TGTGCCAGCAGTCTCTACCGGGACAGGGCCAACGAGCAGTACTTC. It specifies CASSLYRDRANEQYF.